The entry below describes one T cell receptor beta chain. The sample is drawn from a study of blood T cell repertoires in COVID-19. The CDR3 length is 17 residues. The germline V and J ends were trimmed by 5 bases and 0 bases, with 17 bases remaining between them. Germline V gene data show CDR1 as MDHEN and CDR2 as SYDVKM. Clones were sequenced by immunoSEQ multiplex PCR, and TCRdb holds only the in-frame ones, with some missing. The sample has approximately 360,000 clones; approximately 87% are singletons. Sequencing input: PBMCs or T cells enriched from blood (not recorded which). The sequence came from a woman in her thirties with acute COVID-19. J is TRBJ1-3 and V is TRBV28; D call uncertain. CDR3 residues: CASSPSTGGISGNTIYF. The CDR3 DNA is TGTGCCAGCAGTCCCTCGACCGGAGGAATCTCTGGAAACACCATATATTTT.